The T cell receptor (beta chain) under discussion was sequenced for a study of human T cells and chemical hapten exposure. Study-wide background: Among samples, TCR yields varied mainly because of small differences in pooled library volume.

On this clonotype: Antigen unknown.

Study-wide results and caveats: After DPC sensitization, TCRs above 1 in 1000 frequency showed no change.

CDR3 length: 11 amino acids. Germline lookup yields CDR1 DFQATT and CDR2 SNEGSKA (reference sequence). Trimming took off 5 bases at V and 2 bases at J, with 7 bases between the two ends. Individual cDNA molecules (in the library) carried attached unique molecular identifiers. Authors' processing steps: Samples contained a median of roughly 96,000 TCRs, with a range of about 20,000 to 750,000. Each CDR3 protein is one row after TCRdb ran MiXCR on the RACE reads. TCRdb's processing, not the study's, gives the V and J calls here. The data show 50,000 or so distinct CDR3 sequences, with almost 4.5% seen just once and 5.8% held by the top ten. Regarding time point: healthy volunteer bleed at 2 weeks. The authors' total RNA extraction used unfractionated whole blood.

Sequenced input: whole blood. The chain recombines TRBV20-1 with TRBJ2-7, with no clear D. The receptor comes from a human donor in good health. Some clones in this sample may be carry-over from other donors' samples. CDR3 DNA: TGCAGTGCTTTAGACGCCTACGAGCAGTACTTC. Its translation: CSALDAYEQYF.